This T cell receptor (beta chain) was sequenced during a study of tumor-infiltrating lymphocytes in primary liver carcinoma. From about 0.45 ug total RNA, TCR beta cDNA was generated with a primer in the constant region. Nested multiplex PCR, run for three rounds with slightly modified ARM-PCR, yielded TCR beta libraries. Running around 9 cycles apiece, the first two PCR rounds relied on TRBV1-TRBV30 forward primers together with a C-beta reverse primer. Using its own MiXCR run on the multiplex PCR reads, TCRdb lists one record per CDR3 protein. The sample lists roughly 91,000 distinct CDR3 sequences, over 55% occurring once. Germline V gene sequence: CDR1 MNHNY, CDR2 SVGAGI (reference sequence). V gave up 8 bases and J gave up 3 bases, with 7 bases separating them. The CDR3 contains 11 residues. In this sample, this clonotype turned up many times. Unsorted bulk tissue of about 19-31 mg yielded co-extracted RNA and DNA. Infection with HBV was chronic in patients; they were treatment-naive.

Source material: liver tumor tissue from sampling region 5. Documented subset: tumor region T5, tumor centre. The clonotype was recovered from a woman aged 60-75 years with primary liver carcinoma and hepatitis B virus infection. V gene TRBV6-6 combines with J gene TRBJ1-1; D unclear. CDR3 sequence: CASREDTEAFF. The CDR3 region has the DNA TGTGCCAGCCGGGAGGACACTGAAGCTTTCTTT.